This TCR beta chain is from a study of OX40 agonist ivuxolimab in advanced cancers. Study details: Patients got intravenous ivuxolimab at 0.01 to 10 mg/kg every 2 weeks. Findings and limits, study-wide: At doses 0.1 to 3.0 mg/kg, CD4+ and CD8+ clones expanded. The average count of expanded clones was higher among CD8+ T cells than among CD4+. Expanded peripheral T-cell antigen specificity went undetermined.

Note on this clone: The antigen is not known.

Repertoires were generated with immunoSEQ multiplex PCR, while TCRdb's copy carries only in-frame clones and drops some. The sample lists about 78,000 clones; almost 95% were seen once. Germline-derived CDR1 and CDR2 are SGHRS and YFSETQ. The CDR3 covers 11 residues. The V end was cut by 0 bases, the J end by 6 bases, with 3 bases between. This chain links TRBV5-1 with TRBJ2-5; D gene ambiguous. The clonotype was recovered from an adult with an advanced solid tumor such as melanoma, head and neck, liver or kidney cancer. This specimen was CD4+ or CD8+ T cells sorted from blood, taken in a trial of the OX40 agonist ivuxolimab. The CDR3, as DNA: TGCGCCAGCAGCTTGGAGCAGACCCAGTACTTC. Translation: CASSLEQTQYF.